Presented here are 6 T cell receptor beta chains from one specimen sequenced in a study of beta chain features in type 1 diabetes. Study observations and caveats: Moderately but significantly shorter TCRB CDR3s were found in Type 1 diabetes patients in all four CD4+ subsets.

These receptors have no known antigen. The authors reverse transcribed all of the isolated RNA, so sequencing captured expressed TCRB transcripts. The table came from immunoSEQ multiplex PCR; TCRdb's copy has only in-frame clones and leaves some out. Altogether approximately 600,000 clones are present, around 12% being singletons, with the ten largest covering 0.095% to 0.15%. Sequenced material: naive CD4+ T cells from blood. All receptors come from a man aged 30 to 39 with type 1 diabetes.

This clone was seen only a few times. This chain connects TRBV7-9 to TRBJ1-2; 9 positions agree with TRBD1. The CDR3 loop spans 14 amino acids. V lost 5 bases to trimming and J lost 5 bases; unmatched junction nucleotides: 6. Germline CDR1 and CDR2: SEHNR and FQNEAQ (reference sequence). The CDR3 reads CASSITDRGYGYTF. CDR3 nucleotides: TGTGCCAGCAGCATAACGGACAGGGGTTATGGCTACACCTTC.

The rearrangement links TRBV6-5 to TRBJ1-5; no definite D call. The germline V and J ends were trimmed by 8 bases and 5 bases, with 10 bases remaining between them. Germline CDR1 MNHEY, CDR2 SVGAGI. The length of the CDR3 is 12 residues. The CDR3 spells CASGRAYQPQHF. In nucleotides, the CDR3 is TGTGCCAGCGGGAGGGCTTATCAGCCCCAGCATTTT.

The rearrangement uses TRBV10-3 and TRBJ2-7; 7 nucleotides agree with TRBD1. Germline CDR1 and CDR2: ENHRY and SYGVKD. The CDR3 is made up of 14 amino acids. Trimming at V came to 4 bases and at J to 2 bases, leaving 5 bases not matched to a gene. For the CDR3, the DNA is TGTGCCATCAGTGTTGTGACAGGGACCTACGAGCAGTACTTC. It specifies CAISVVTGTYEQYF.

The chain recombines TRBV19 with TRBJ1-4; D not resolved. Germline V gene data show CDR1 as LNHDA and CDR2 as SQIVND (reference sequence). This CDR3 contains 15 residues. Trimming took 4 bases from V and 6 from J, leaving 15 bases between them. The CDR3 is CASSTPGRTDEKLFF. CDR3 sequence (DNA): TGTGCCAGTAGTACCCCGGGTCGGACGGATGAAAAACTGTTTTTT.

The chain joins TRBV7-2 to TRBJ2-3; 12 bases are a match to TRBD2. The trim removed 5 bases at V and 3 bases at J, leaving 6 bases unmatched. Germline V gene data show CDR1 as SGHTA and CDR2 as FQGNSA. The CDR3 extends over 16 amino acids. The CDR3 loop is CASSPQTSGGTDTQYF. CDR3 nucleotide sequence: TGTGCCAGCAGCCCCCAGACTAGCGGGGGAACAGATACGCAGTATTTT.

The V and J genes are TRBV20-1 and TRBJ2-3; the D is unclear. Germline lookup yields CDR1 DFQATT and CDR2 SNEGSKA (reference sequence). V was shortened by 6 bases and J by 6 bases, with 10 bases between the two germline ends. The CDR3 totals 11 residues. DNA of the CDR3: TGCAGTGCGGAGACCGAGGATACGCAGTATTTT. This encodes CSAETEDTQYF.